Below, 28 T cell receptor beta chains from the same sample are listed, as sequenced in a study of T cells in Graves' hyperthyroidism and ophthalmopathy. It was RNA transcripts that yielded the amplified TCR beta CDR3 regions. HTBI primers were employed in a first-round RT-PCR of the TCR CDR3. One entry per CDR3 protein, called by TCRdb with MiXCR from the multiplex PCR reads. The repertoire includes about 720,000 distinct CDR3 sequences, roughly 15% of them detected once, and under 8.5% sits in the top ten. The sequencing sample was made of blood. These receptor sequences come from a man aged 18 to 30 with Graves' hyperthyroidism.

The V call is TRBV30, the J call TRBJ2-3, with no clear D. Per the germline V gene, CDR1 is GTSNPN and CDR2 is SVGIG (reference sequence). V lost 5 bases and J lost 13, with 7 bases in between. The CDR3 contains 8 residues. CDR3 protein: CAWGREYF. In nucleotides, the CDR3 is TGTGCCTGGGGACGTGAGTATTTT.

The table lists this clonotype with many counts. The gene calls are TRBV28 and TRBJ1-1; D ambiguous. The germline CDR1 and CDR2 sequences are MDHEN and SYDVKM. The ends were cut back, 2 bases at V and 3 bases at J, with 10 bases in the middle. The CDR3 length is 14 residues. CDR3 sequence reads: CASSLVEGYTEAFF. Written as DNA, the CDR3 is TGTGCCAGCAGTTTAGTGGAAGGGTACACTGAAGCTTTCTTT.

V is TRBV18 and J is TRBJ1-4; no clear D. In germline, CDR1 is KGHSH, CDR2 LQKENI. This CDR3 has 13 amino acids. V lost 0 bases and J 3 bases, leaving 2 bases between the germline ends. CDR3 sequence: CASSPPPNEKLFF. The CDR3 nucleotides are TGTGCCAGCTCACCACCGCCTAATGAAAAACTGTTTTTT. Drawing the rest from reference TRBV18 and TRBJ1-4, the complete variable domain is NAGVMQNPRHLVRRRGQEARLRCSPMKGHSHVYWYRQLPEEGLKFMVYLQKENIIDESGMPKERFSAEFPKEGPSILRIQQVVRGDSAAYFCASSPPPNEKLFFGSGTQLSVL.

The chain carries TRBV29-1 and TRBJ2-3, with TRBD1 identical over 7 bases. Losses at the gene ends were 1 base for V and 2 bases for J; bases not matched to a gene: 12. Germline assignment: CDR1 SQVTM and CDR2 ANQGSEA. There are 17 residues in the CDR3. In nucleotides, the CDR3 is TGCAGCGTTGAAGGTGGACCGGGACAGACAGCCACAGATACGCAGTATTTT. Encoded protein: CSVEGGPGQTATDTQYF.

The chain has TRBV5-1 and TRBJ2-1, with D tentatively TRBD1 (5 bases). Trimming took off 0 bases at V and 7 bases at J, with 14 bases between the two ends. Germline V gene data show CDR1 as SGHRS and CDR2 as YFSETQ. This CDR3 region has 15 residues. The CDR3, as DNA: TGCGCCAGCAGCTTGGGTGGCGCAGGGCGGAATGAGCAGTTCTTC. Residues: CASSLGGAGRNEQFF.

This clonotype was recorded at least ten times. The rearrangement links TRBV18 to TRBJ2-3; the D is unclear. The ends were cut back, 0 bases at V and 4 bases at J, with 8 bases in the middle. Germline-derived CDR1 and CDR2 are KGHSH and LQKENI. This CDR3 has 14 amino acids. The CDR3 DNA reads as TGTGCCAGCTCACCACCCCGGGCGGCAGATACGCAGTATTTT. As protein: CASSPPRAADTQYF.

The chain is built from TRBV25-1 and TRBJ1-4; D is perhaps TRBD1 (6 bases). V was shortened by 5 bases and J by 4 bases, with 17 bases between the two germline ends. CDR1 and CDR2 from the germline V gene are MGHDK and SYGVNS. This CDR3 has 16 residues. DNA of the CDR3: TGTGCCAGCAGTTTAGAAGGCGGGGGCGGTAATGAAAAACTGTTTTTT. Its translation is CASSLEGGGGNEKLFF.

The chain employs TRBV9 and TRBJ2-3, with TRBD2 identical over 7 bases. CDR3 length: 16 residues. J lost 4 bases, V lost 3 bases, and 11 bases had no gene match. Germline CDR1 is SGDLS and CDR2 is YYNGEE. CDR3 sequence reads: CASSGRGREGPDTQYF. CDR3 bases: TGTGCCAGCAGCGGACGGGGGAGGGAGGGCCCAGATACGCAGTATTTT. The complete variable domain, with remaining parts taken from reference TRBV9 and TRBJ2-3, reads DSGVTQTPKHLITATGQRVTLRCSPRSGDLSVYWYQQSLDQGLQFLIQYYNGEERAKGNILERFSAQQFPDLHSELNLSSLELGDSALYFCASSGRGREGPDTQYFGPGTRLTVL.

Ten or more counts support this clonotype. The gene calls are TRBV7-3 and TRBJ2-1, with D perhaps matching TRBD1 or TRBD2 (5 bases each). This CDR3 contains 13 residues. From germline, CDR1 is SGHTA and CDR2 FQGTGA. Trimming removed 5 bases at V and 8 bases at J, with 13 bases between. The CDR3 DNA reads TGTGCCAGCAGCCCCGGGACCCCCCATGAGCAGTTCTTC. Protein sequence: CASSPGTPHEQFF.

This chain joins TRBV5-1 and TRBJ2-6, with 7 nucleotides matching TRBD2. This CDR3 is built from 16 residues. Per germline, CDR1 SGHRS and CDR2 YFSETQ. V lost 8 bases, J lost 4 bases, and 12 bases stayed unmatched. The CDR3 sequence is CASSLFGEGGANVLTF. DNA for the CDR3: TGCGCCAGTAGTTTGTTCGGGGAGGGGGGGGCCAACGTCCTGACTTTC.

There are many counts of this clonotype. Relative to the germline gene, one junction end is altered; a read error may explain this. This chain joins TRBV5-1 and TRBJ1-1; 8 positions agree with TRBD1. The length of the CDR3 is 14 residues. Looked up from germline, CDR1 is SGHRS and CDR2 is YFSETQ. The CDR3 nucleotides are TGTGCCAGCAGTTTAGGGACAGGGAACACTGAAGCTTTCTTT. The encoded protein is CASSLGTGNTEAFF.

The J gene is TRBJ2-1, the V gene TRBV6-1; 7 bases are a match to TRBD2. Germline lookup yields CDR1 MNHNS and CDR2 SASEGT. The V segment lost 5 bases and the J segment 12 bases; nucleotides outside the gene matches: 7. The CDR3 has 12 amino acids. This CDR3 is CASSPGLEAQFF. CDR3 in DNA: TGTGCCAGCAGTCCCGGACTAGAGGCGCAGTTCTTC.

This clonotype was picked up many times. The chain has TRBV12-3 or TRBV12-4 and TRBJ2-5; 9 nucleotides align to TRBD1. V was pared by 4 bases and J by 6 bases, with 12 bases of the junction left unmatched. The CDR3 spans 16 residues. The CDR3 is CASSSPPGQGRQTQYF. The CDR3 bases are TGTGCCAGCAGTTCCCCGCCGGGACAGGGTCGTCAGACCCAGTACTTC.

This clonotype appeared a few times. The rearrangement joins TRBV14 to TRBJ2-1; D is ambiguous. Trimming took 4 bases from V and 4 from J, leaving 17 bases between them. The CDR3 covers 16 residues. Germline assignment: CDR1 SGHDN and CDR2 FVKESK. The DNA of the CDR3 is TGTGCCAGCAGCCGGCTCTCGTCCTCCGTGTACAATGAGCAGTTCTTC. Amino acids: CASSRLSSSVYNEQFF. Full variable domain (outside the CDR3, taken from reference TRBV14 and TRBJ2-1): EAGVTQFPSHSVIEKGQTVTLRCDPISGHDNLYWYRRVMGKEIKFLLHFVKESKQDESGMPNNRFLAERTGGTYSTLKVQPAELEDSGVYFCASSRLSSSVYNEQFFGPGTRLTVL.

This clonotype was seen at least ten times. The V and J genes are TRBV12-3 or TRBV12-4 and TRBJ2-7; D is unclear. Trimming took off 1 base at V and 0 bases at J, with 4 bases between the two ends. CDR3 length equals 13 residues. CDR3 coding DNA: TGTGCCAGCAGTTTAGACTTCTCCTACGAGCAGTACTTC. This encodes CASSLDFSYEQYF.

This clonotype was observed at least ten times. This sequence joins TRBV6-1 and TRBJ2-3, with D possibly matching TRBD1 (6 bases). Germline CDR1 is MNHNS and CDR2 is SASEGT. The CDR3 has 15 amino acids. V dropped 6 bases and J dropped 6 bases, with 19 bases sitting between them. The CDR3 protein is CASSYTGPGADTQYF. CDR3 in DNA: TGTGCCAGCAGCTACACAGGGCCCGGCGCGGATACGCAGTATTTT.

This clonotype appeared a few times. The rearrangement links TRBV12-3 or TRBV12-4 to TRBJ2-4; D call uncertain. The V and J ends lost 4 bases and 4 bases respectively, with 14 bases between them. This CDR3 has 15 amino acids. In DNA, the CDR3 is TGTGCCAGCAGTTATGGCGGTAAAGGGAAAAACATTCAGTACTTC. Protein: CASSYGGKGKNIQYF.

This chain links TRBV15 with TRBJ2-5; D uncertain. The CDR3 runs to 15 residues. Per germline, CDR1 LNHNV and CDR2 YYDKDF (reference sequence). Trimming removed 5 bases at V and 5 bases at J, with 18 bases between. This chain's CDR3 is CATSGRMGQKETQYF. The CDR3 nucleotides are TGTGCCACCAGCGGTCGGATGGGCCAGAAGGAGACCCAGTACTTC.

The J gene is TRBJ2-2, the V gene TRBV19, with TRBD2 matching over 7 bases. CDR1 and CDR2 (germline): LNHDA, SQIVND (reference sequence). V lost 2 bases to trimming and J lost 4 bases; unmatched junction nucleotides: 10. The CDR3 totals 17 residues. In nucleotides, the CDR3 is TGTGCCAGTAGTATATCAGCGGGACCCTCGGGCACCGGGGAGCTGTTTTTT. Encoded protein: CASSISAGPSGTGELFF.

This clonotype has at least ten counts. The chain couples TRBV3-1 to TRBJ2-7, with D tentatively TRBD1 or TRBD2 (5 bases each). Germline V gives CDR1 LGHDT, CDR2 YNNKEL (reference sequence). The V gene lost 4 bases and the J gene lost 2 bases, with 15 bases spanning the gap. The CDR3 sequence is 15 residues long. In DNA, the CDR3 is TGTGCCAGCAGCCGACGGACACGGGGCACCTACGAGCAGTACTTC. Amino acids: CASSRRTRGTYEQYF.

The genes are TRBV4-3 and TRBJ1-1; D uncertain. There are 15 residues in the CDR3. The V end lost 0 bases, the J end lost 5 bases, and 13 bases lay between the germline ends. Germline CDR1 reads LGHNA; CDR2 reads YSLEER. CDR3 sequence: CASSQDLTEGTEAFF. For the CDR3, the DNA is TGCGCCAGCAGCCAAGACTTAACCGAAGGGACTGAAGCTTTCTTT.

This clonotype was recorded many times. The chain employs TRBV2 and TRBJ1-3, with TRBD1 matching 7 bases. The germline V gene encodes CDR1 SNHLY and CDR2 FYNNEI. The CDR3 has 14 residues. V gave up 11 bases and J gave up 4 bases; unmatched junction bases: 11. CDR3 residues: CAGRRTGPGNTIYF. The CDR3 nucleotides are TGTGCCGGGCGTCGGACAGGCCCAGGAAACACCATATATTTT.

This clonotype was counted between two and nine times. The rearrangement uses TRBV20-1 and TRBJ2-3; 7 bases match TRBD2. CDR1 and CDR2 (germline): DFQATT, SNEGSKA (reference sequence). The length of the CDR3 is 14 residues. The V gene end was trimmed by 5 bases and the J gene end by 1 base; junction bases not matched to a gene: 6. The CDR3 protein is CSAERGRGTDTQYF. The DNA of the CDR3 is TGCAGTGCTGAGCGGGGAAGGGGCACAGATACGCAGTATTTT.

This clonotype was counted at least ten times. The chain is built from TRBV7-9 and TRBJ2-1; a possible D gene is TRBD1 (6 bases). The CDR3 is 15 amino acids. Germline assignment: CDR1 SEHNR and CDR2 FQNEAQ (reference sequence). V was shortened by 2 bases and J by 6 bases, with 14 bases between the two germline ends. CDR3 sequence: CASSLYPDSGNEQFF. The CDR3 DNA is TGTGCCAGCAGCTTATACCCGGACAGCGGCAATGAGCAGTTCTTC.

This clonotype was detected only a few times. This chain links TRBV4-1 with TRBJ1-4; TRBD1 matches 10 bases. This CDR3 has 17 amino acids. From germline, CDR1 is MGHRA and CDR2 YSYEKL. Trimming took 4 bases from V and 8 from J; bases not matched to a gene: 13. In DNA, the CDR3 is TGCGCCAGCAGCCGAACAAACGGGGGACAGGGGCTCGAAAAACTGTTTTTT. This translates into CASSRTNGGQGLEKLFF.

This clonotype turned up a few times. The chain is built from TRBV19 and TRBJ2-1, with 11 bases aligning to TRBD2. CDR1 and CDR2 (germline): LNHDA, SQIVND (reference sequence). The length of the CDR3 is 16 residues. Unmatched junction bases numbered 7, after V lost 4 bases and J lost 5 bases. The CDR3 bases are TGTGCCAGTAGTACCCTTACTAGCGGGGGTAACAATGAGCAGTTCTTC. Residues: CASSTLTSGGNNEQFF.

This clonotype was seen a few times. The rearrangement joins TRBV9 to TRBJ2-2, with 12 bases that match TRBD2. Looked up from germline, CDR1 is SGDLS and CDR2 is YYNGEE. With V trimmed by 0 bases and J by 4 bases, 7 bases remained unmatched. The CDR3 has 18 amino acids. CDR3 protein: CASSVGIGLAGITGELFF. The CDR3 DNA sequence: TGTGCCAGCAGCGTAGGAATCGGACTAGCGGGAATCACCGGGGAGCTGTTTTTT.

This clonotype was counted at least ten times. The rearrangement uses TRBV2 and TRBJ2-1; TRBD1 aligns across 9 bases. Germline-derived CDR1 and CDR2 are SNHLY and FYNNEI. The J segment lost 4 bases and the V segment lost 1 base, leaving 2 bases of the junction unmatched. The CDR3 contains 15 residues. CDR3 residues: CASSEEGQGYNEQFF. The CDR3 DNA reads TGTGCCAGCAGTGAAGAGGGACAGGGTTACAATGAGCAGTTCTTC.